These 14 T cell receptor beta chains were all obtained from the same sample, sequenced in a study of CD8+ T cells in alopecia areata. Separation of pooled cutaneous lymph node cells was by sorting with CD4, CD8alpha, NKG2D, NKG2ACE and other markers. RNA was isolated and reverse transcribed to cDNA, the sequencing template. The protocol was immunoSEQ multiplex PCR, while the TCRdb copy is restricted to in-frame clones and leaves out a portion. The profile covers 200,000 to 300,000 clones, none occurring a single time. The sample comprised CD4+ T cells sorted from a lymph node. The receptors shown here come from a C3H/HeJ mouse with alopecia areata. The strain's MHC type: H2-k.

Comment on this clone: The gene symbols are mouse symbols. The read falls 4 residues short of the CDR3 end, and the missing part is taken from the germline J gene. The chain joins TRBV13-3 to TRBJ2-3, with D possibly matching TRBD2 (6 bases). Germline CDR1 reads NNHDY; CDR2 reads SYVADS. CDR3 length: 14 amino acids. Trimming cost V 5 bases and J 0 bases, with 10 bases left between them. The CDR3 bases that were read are TGTGCCAGCAGGTGGGGGACTAGTGCAGAA. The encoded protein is CASRWGTSAE. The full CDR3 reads CASRWGTSAETLYF.

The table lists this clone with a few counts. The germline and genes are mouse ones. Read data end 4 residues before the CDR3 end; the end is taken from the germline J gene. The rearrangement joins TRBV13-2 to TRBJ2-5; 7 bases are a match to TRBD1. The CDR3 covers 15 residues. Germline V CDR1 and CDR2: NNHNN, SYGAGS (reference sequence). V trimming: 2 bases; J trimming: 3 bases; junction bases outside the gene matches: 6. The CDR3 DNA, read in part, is TGTGCCAGCGGTGAGCAGGGGACAGTACAAGAC. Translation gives CASGEQGTVQD. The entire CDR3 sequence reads CASGEQGTVQDTQYF.

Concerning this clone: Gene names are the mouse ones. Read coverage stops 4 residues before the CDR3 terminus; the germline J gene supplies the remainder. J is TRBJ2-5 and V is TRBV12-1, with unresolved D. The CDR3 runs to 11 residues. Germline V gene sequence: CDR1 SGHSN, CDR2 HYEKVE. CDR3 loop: CASSQRDTQYF. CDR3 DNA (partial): TGTGCCAGCTCTCAAAGAGAC.

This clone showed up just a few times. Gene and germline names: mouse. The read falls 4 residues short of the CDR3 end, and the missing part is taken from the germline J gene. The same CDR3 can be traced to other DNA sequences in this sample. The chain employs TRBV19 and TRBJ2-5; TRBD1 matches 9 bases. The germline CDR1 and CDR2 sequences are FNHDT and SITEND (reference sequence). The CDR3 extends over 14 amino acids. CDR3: CASSPRDREDTQYF. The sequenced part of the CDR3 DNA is TGTGCCAGCAGTCCCCGGGACAGGGAAGAC.

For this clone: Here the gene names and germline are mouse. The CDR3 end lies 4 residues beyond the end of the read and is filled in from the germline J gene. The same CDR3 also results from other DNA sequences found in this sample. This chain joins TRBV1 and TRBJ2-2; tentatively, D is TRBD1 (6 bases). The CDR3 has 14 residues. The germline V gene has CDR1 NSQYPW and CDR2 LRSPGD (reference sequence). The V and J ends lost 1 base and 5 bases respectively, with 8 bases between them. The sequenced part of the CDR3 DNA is TGCACCTGCAGTGCAGGGCAGGGGACCGGG. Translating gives CTCSAGQGTG. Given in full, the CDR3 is CTCSAGQGTGQLYF.

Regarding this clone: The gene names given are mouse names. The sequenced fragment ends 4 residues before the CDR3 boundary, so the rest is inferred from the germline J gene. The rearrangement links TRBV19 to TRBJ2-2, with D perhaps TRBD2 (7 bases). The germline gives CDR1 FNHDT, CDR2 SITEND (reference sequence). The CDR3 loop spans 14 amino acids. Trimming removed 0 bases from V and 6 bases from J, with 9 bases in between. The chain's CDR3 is CASSIAGGPGQLYF. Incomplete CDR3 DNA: TGTGCCAGCAGTATAGCTGGGGGCCCCGGG.

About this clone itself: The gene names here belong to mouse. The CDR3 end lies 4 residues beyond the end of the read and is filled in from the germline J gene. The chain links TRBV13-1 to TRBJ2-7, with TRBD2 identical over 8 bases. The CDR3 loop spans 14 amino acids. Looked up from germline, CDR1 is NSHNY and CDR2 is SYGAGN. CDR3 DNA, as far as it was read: TGTGCCAGCAGTGAAGGGGGGGCAAAAAAT. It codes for CASSEGGAKN. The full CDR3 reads CASSEGGAKNEQYF.

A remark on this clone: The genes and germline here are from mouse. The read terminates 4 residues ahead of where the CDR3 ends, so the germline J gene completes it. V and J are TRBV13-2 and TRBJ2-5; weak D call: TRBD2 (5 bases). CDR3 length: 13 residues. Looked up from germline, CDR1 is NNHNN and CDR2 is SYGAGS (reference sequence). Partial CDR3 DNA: TGTGCCAGCGGTGAATCTGGGAAAGAC. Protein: CASGESGKD. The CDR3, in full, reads CASGESGKDTQYF.

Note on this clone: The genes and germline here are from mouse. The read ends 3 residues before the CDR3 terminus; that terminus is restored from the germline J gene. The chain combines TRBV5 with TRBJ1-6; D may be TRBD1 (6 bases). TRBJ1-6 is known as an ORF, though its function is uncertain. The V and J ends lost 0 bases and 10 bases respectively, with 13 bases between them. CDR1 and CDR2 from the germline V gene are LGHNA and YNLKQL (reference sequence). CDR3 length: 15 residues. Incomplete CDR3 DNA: TGTGCCAGCAGCCAAGATGGGGACAAGGGGTCGCCC. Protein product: CASSQDGDKGSP. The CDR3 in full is CASSQDGDKGSPLYF.

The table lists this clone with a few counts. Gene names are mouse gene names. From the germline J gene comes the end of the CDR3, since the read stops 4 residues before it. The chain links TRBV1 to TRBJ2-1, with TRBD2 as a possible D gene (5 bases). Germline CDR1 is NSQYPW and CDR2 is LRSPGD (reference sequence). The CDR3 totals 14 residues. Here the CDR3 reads CTCRADRVGAEQFF. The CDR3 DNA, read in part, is TGCACCTGCAGGGCTGATCGGGTGGGGGCT.

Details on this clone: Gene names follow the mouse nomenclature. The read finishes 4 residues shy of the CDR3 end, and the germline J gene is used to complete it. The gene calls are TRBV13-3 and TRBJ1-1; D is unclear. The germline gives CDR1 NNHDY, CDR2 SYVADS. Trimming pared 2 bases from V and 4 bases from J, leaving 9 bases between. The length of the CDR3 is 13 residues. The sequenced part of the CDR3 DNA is TGTGCCAGCAGTGACTCCGACACCACA. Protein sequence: CASSDSDTT. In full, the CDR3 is CASSDSDTTEVFF.

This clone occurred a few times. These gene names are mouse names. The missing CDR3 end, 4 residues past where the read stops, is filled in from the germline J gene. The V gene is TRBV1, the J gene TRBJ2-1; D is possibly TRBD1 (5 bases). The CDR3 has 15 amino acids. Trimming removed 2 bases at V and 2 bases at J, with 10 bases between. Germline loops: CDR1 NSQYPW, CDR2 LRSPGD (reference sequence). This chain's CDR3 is CTCSASQGHYAEQFF. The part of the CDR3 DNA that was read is TGCACCTGCAGTGCATCTCAGGGTCACTATGCT.

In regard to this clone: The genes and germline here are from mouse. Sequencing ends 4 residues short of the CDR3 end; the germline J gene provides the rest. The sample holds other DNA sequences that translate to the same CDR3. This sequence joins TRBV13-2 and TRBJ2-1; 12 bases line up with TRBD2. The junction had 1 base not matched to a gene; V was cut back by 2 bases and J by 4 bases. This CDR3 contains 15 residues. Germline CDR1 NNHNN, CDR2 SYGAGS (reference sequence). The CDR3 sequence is CASGEGTGGYAEQFF. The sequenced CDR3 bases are TGTGCCAGCGGTGAAGGGACTGGGGGGTATGCT.

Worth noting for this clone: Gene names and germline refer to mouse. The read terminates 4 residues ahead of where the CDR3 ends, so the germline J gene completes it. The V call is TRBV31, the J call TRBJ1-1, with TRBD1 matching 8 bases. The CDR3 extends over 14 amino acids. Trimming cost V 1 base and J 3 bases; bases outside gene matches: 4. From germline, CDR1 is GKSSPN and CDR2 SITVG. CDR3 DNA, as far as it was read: TGTGCCTGGAGTCCCAGGGGGCTGGACACA. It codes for CAWSPRGLDT. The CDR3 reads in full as CAWSPRGLDTEVFF.